Described below is a single T cell receptor (beta chain) sequence and its context. The sample belongs to a study of blood T cell repertoires in COVID-19. The wider study: T cells, B-cell-depleted T cells, or PBMCs supplied cDNA or gDNA.

Authors' processing steps: Reference gene primer amplification yielded estimated nucleated cell counts. The assay was immunoSEQ multiplex PCR, and TCRdb's table has in-frame clones only and misses some. The DNA was the basis for D and trimming; V, J and clone size are from that table. The sample shows a few hundred thousand clones, roughly 90% of them seen only once. This CDR3 comprises 18 residues. The V and J ends lost 5 bases and 0 bases, in that order; junction bases with no gene match: 13. Germline assignment: CDR1 KGHDR and CDR2 SFDVKD. Recruits, aged roughly 18 to 100 years, lived in 20 to 30 US areas. Either two negative PCRs, clearance, or symptom resolution qualified Cohort 3 donors as recovered.

This TCR was recovered from a woman in her 40s who had recovered from COVID-19. The V gene is TRBV24-1, the J gene TRBJ2-3; 7 bases align to TRBD2. Sequenced: PBMCs or T cells enriched from blood (not recorded which). CDR3 nucleotides: TGTGCCACCAGTGCGGGGCGACGACTAGCAGACAGCACAGATACGCAGTATTTT. Its protein product is CATSAGRRLADSTDTQYF.